The 24 T cell receptor beta chains below were found in one sample sequenced in a study of shared clonotypes between healthy human individuals. TCRdb's table, derived via immunoSEQ multiplex PCR, lists solely in-frame clones and lacks some. The sample consists of about 1.5 million clones, 95% to 99% of them appearing once. The sequencing input was naive CD4+ T cells sorted from blood. Subset meaning: CD45RA+ positively selected. Receptor source: a man aged 25-45 years in good health.

This clone has a single count. The chain has TRBV2 and TRBJ2-4; perhaps TRBD2 as D (6 bases). The CDR3 runs to 17 residues. Germline CDR1 and CDR2: SNHLY and FYNNEI. The V end lost 3 bases, the J end lost 0 bases, and 15 bases lay between the germline ends. The CDR3 DNA sequence: TGTGCCAGCAGTGAGATTAGCGGTACACTAGCCAAAAACATTCAGTACTTC. This sequence encodes CASSEISGTLAKNIQYF.

The V and J genes are TRBV7-8 and TRBJ1-1; a weak D match, TRBD1 (5 bases). CDR1 and CDR2 (germline): SGHVS, FQNEAQ. This CDR3 has 13 residues. V shed 5 bases and J shed 5 bases, with 12 bases lying between them. The CDR3, as DNA: TGTGCCAGCAGCGGACCCTGGGGGACTGAAGCTTTCTTT. Translation: CASSGPWGTEAFF.

On this clone itself: The sample carries other DNA sequences with the same CDR3. V and J are TRBV9 and TRBJ2-1; D gene unclear. This CDR3 contains 11 residues. V lost 0 bases and J lost 10, with 5 bases in between. The germline CDR1 and CDR2 sequences are SGDLS and YYNGEE. CDR3 bases: TGTGCCAGCAGCGTAGCTCACGAGCAGTTCTTC. Its translation: CASSVAHEQFF.

CDR3 region: CASSLLAGGFVETQYF. CDR3 nucleotide sequence: TGTGCCAGCAGCCTCTTAGCGGGAGGCTTCGTAGAGACCCAGTACTTC. The rearrangement links TRBV7-7 to TRBJ2-5; TRBD2 matches at 10 bases. CDR1 SSHAT and CDR2 FNYEAQ come from the germline V gene (reference sequence). With 5 bases clipped from V and 4 bases from J, the junction kept 10 bases outside the gene matches. The CDR3 sequence is 16 residues long. The full variable domain, completed using reference TRBV7-7 and TRBJ2-5, is GAGVSQSPRYKVTKRGQDVTLRCDPISSHATLYWYQQALGQGPEFLTYFNYEAQPDKSGLPSDRFSAERPEGSISTLTIQRTEQRDSAMYRCASSLLAGGFVETQYFGPGTRLLVL.

The chain joins TRBV2 to TRBJ2-1; 14 positions agree with TRBD2. The J segment lost 4 bases and the V segment lost 6 bases, leaving 5 bases of the junction unmatched. This CDR3 region has 16 residues. Per germline, CDR1 SNHLY and CDR2 FYNNEI. This chain's CDR3 is CASRDRTSGGYNEQFF. The CDR3 DNA reads as TGTGCCAGCAGGGATAGGACTAGCGGGGGGTACAATGAGCAGTTCTTC.

This clone was seen just once. This rearrangement joins TRBV27 to TRBJ2-1; D possibly corresponds to TRBD1 (5 bases). The V and J ends lost 8 bases and 3 bases respectively, with 17 bases between them. The CDR3 covers 15 residues. Germline loops: CDR1 MNHEY, CDR2 SMNVEV (reference sequence). For the CDR3, the DNA is TGTGCCAGCCGAGAACAGGCTTTCATCTACAATGAGCAGTTCTTC. Protein sequence: CASREQAFIYNEQFF.

The chain combines TRBV14 with TRBJ1-4; TRBD1 agrees at 8 bases. Per the germline V gene, CDR1 is SGHDN and CDR2 is FVKESK. With V trimmed by 5 bases and J by 8 bases, 4 bases remained unmatched. The CDR3 extends over 13 amino acids. The CDR3 is CASSVQGAEKLFF. Here the CDR3 DNA reads TGTGCCAGCAGCGTCCAGGGGGCGGAAAAACTGTTTTTT.

The chain has TRBV4-1 and TRBJ2-7; TRBD2 matches 12 bases. J lost 4 bases, V lost 1 base, and 5 bases had no gene match. The CDR3 runs to 16 residues. Germline V gene lookup returns CDR1 MGHRA and CDR2 YSYEKL. The CDR3 here is CASSQGLAGVFYEQYF. CDR3 DNA sequence: TGCGCCAGCAGCCAAGGACTAGCGGGAGTTTTTTACGAGCAGTACTTC.

The chain has TRBV27 and TRBJ1-5; 7 bases align to TRBD1. The V gene's germline CDR1 is MNHEY and CDR2 SMNVEV (reference sequence). Trimming took 6 bases from V and 0 from J; bases not matched to a gene: 8. The CDR3 extends over 16 amino acids. The CDR3 loop is CASSTGALYSNQPQHF. Written as DNA, the CDR3 is TGTGCCAGCAGCACAGGGGCCCTCTATAGCAATCAGCCCCAGCATTTT.

The count of this clone is one. The V and J genes are TRBV4-1 and TRBJ2-3; 9 bases are a match to TRBD2. CDR1 is MGHRA, CDR2 YSYEKL, per germline. V was pared by 0 bases and J by 5 bases, with 18 bases of the junction left unmatched. The CDR3 sequence is 20 residues long. CDR3 residues: CASSQDEPAPGLAAVDTQYF. In nucleotides, the CDR3 is TGCGCCAGCAGCCAAGATGAGCCGGCGCCGGGACTAGCAGCGGTAGATACGCAGTATTTT.

The rearrangement links TRBV18 to TRBJ1-2; D not resolved. This CDR3 contains 16 residues. Deletions cut 3 bases from V and 0 bases from J, with 14 bases between. The germline CDR1 and CDR2 sequences are KGHSH and LQKENI. CDR3 region: CASSPALDWANYGYTF. Written as DNA, the CDR3 is TGTGCCAGCTCACCCGCCCTGGACTGGGCTAACTATGGCTACACCTTC.

V is TRBV30 and J is TRBJ2-6; tentatively, D is TRBD1 (6 bases). V lost 1 base and J lost 0, with 10 bases in between. The CDR3 consists of 16 residues. The germline V gene encodes CDR1 GTSNPN and CDR2 SVGIG (reference sequence). In DNA form, the CDR3 reads TGTGCCTGGAGTGACAACAGGGTCTCTGGGGCCAACGTCCTGACTTTC. This gives the protein CAWSDNRVSGANVLTF.

This chain connects TRBV5-1 to TRBJ2-1; no definite D call. The CDR3 has 15 residues. V was cut by 1 base and J by 0 bases, with 8 bases left in between. Germline loops: CDR1 SGHRS, CDR2 YFSETQ. The CDR3 DNA follows: TGCGCCAGCAGCTTGATCTCGAGCTCCTACAATGAGCAGTTCTTC. It translates to CASSLISSSYNEQFF.

The chain links TRBV7-9 to TRBJ2-1; D call uncertain. V was clipped by 4 bases and J by 9 bases, with 7 bases between them. The CDR3 length is 11 residues. Germline V CDR1 and CDR2: SEHNR, FQNEAQ (reference sequence). The CDR3 DNA sequence: TGTGCCAGCAGCTCCGGCCGTGAGCAGTTCTTC. The encoded protein is CASSSGREQFF.

V usage is TRBV28 and J usage is TRBJ2-3; D is undetermined. This CDR3 is built from 14 residues. V shed 5 bases and J shed 1 base, with 10 bases lying between them. In germline, CDR1 is MDHEN, CDR2 SYDVKM. This CDR3 reads CASSVTDGTDTQYF. The CDR3, as DNA: TGTGCCAGCAGTGTCACGGATGGCACAGATACGCAGTATTTT.

The chain joins TRBV7-6 to TRBJ2-3, with TRBD2 as a possible D gene (6 bases). The CDR3 loop spans 15 amino acids. The ends were cut back, 5 bases at V and 1 base at J, with 13 bases in the middle. CDR1 is SGHVS and CDR2 is FNYEAQ in the germline V gene. This CDR3 is CASSRLVLGTDTQYF. The CDR3 nucleotides are TGTGCCAGCAGCAGACTAGTCCTCGGCACAGATACGCAGTATTTT.

V usage is TRBV21-1 and J usage is TRBJ2-4; TRBD1, the D gene given by the table, was not confirmed from the DNA. TRBV21-1 is a documented pseudogene. The CDR3 loop spans 19 amino acids. DNA of the CDR3: TGTGCCAGCAGCCCACGGCTAAGGACAGGGCAGAGATCCAAAAACATTCAGTACTTC. Protein sequence: CASSPRLRTGQRSKNIQYF.

This sequence joins TRBV7-3 and TRBJ2-2; the match to TRBD1 covers 10 bases. Germline assignment: CDR1 SGHTA and CDR2 FQGTGA. There are 14 residues in the CDR3. With 5 bases clipped from V and 4 bases from J, the junction kept 1 base outside the gene matches. This chain's CDR3 is CASSRDRGTGELFF. CDR3 sequence (DNA): TGTGCCAGCAGCCGGGACAGGGGCACCGGGGAGCTGTTTTTT.

The CDR3 sequence: CASSVVSSSNTGELFF. The CDR3 bases are TGTGCCAGCAGCGTAGTGTCTAGCAGTAACACCGGGGAGCTGTTTTTT. V and J are TRBV9 and TRBJ2-2, with D perhaps matching TRBD2 (5 bases). CDR1 is SGDLS and CDR2 is YYNGEE in the germline V gene. Trimming took 0 bases from V and 2 from J, leaving 11 bases between them. This CDR3 spans 16 amino acids.

This clone was seen a single time. The chain is built from TRBV27 and TRBJ2-7; perhaps D is TRBD1 or TRBD2 (6 bases each). This CDR3 has 16 residues. With 7 bases removed from V and 0 bases from J, the gap between germline ends came to 19 bases. Germline CDR1 MNHEY, CDR2 SMNVEV (reference sequence). CDR3 loop: CASTPRGAVSSYEQYF. The CDR3 DNA follows: TGTGCCAGCACCCCGAGGGGGGCGGTGAGCTCCTACGAGCAGTACTTC.

The chain joins TRBV9 to TRBJ1-2, with D unresolved. The CDR3 runs to 18 residues. CDR1 and CDR2 from the germline V gene are SGDLS and YYNGEE. The ends were cut back, 1 base at V and 5 bases at J, with 24 bases in the middle. CDR3 nucleotides: TGTGCCAGCAGCGTATCCGTTTCCCCGGTGGTGGGATTGTATGGCTACACCTTC. This sequence encodes CASSVSVSPVVGLYGYTF. The whole variable domain, remainder taken from reference TRBV9 and TRBJ1-2, is DSGVTQTPKHLITATGQRVTLRCSPRSGDLSVYWYQQSLDQGLQFLIQYYNGEERAKGNILERFSAQQFPDLHSELNLSSLELGDSALYFCASSVSVSPVVGLYGYTFGSGTRLTVV.

This clone was seen once. The chain employs TRBV15 and TRBJ2-1; D could derive from TRBD1 or TRBD2 (6 bases each). Germline V gives CDR1 LNHNV, CDR2 YYDKDF (reference sequence). The CDR3 covers 17 residues. V lost 1 base and J lost 0, with 13 bases in between. CDR3 coding DNA: TGTGCCACCAGCAGAGTCCCGGGGGCAAGCTCCTACAATGAGCAGTTCTTC. It specifies CATSRVPGASSYNEQFF.

This chain uses TRBV6-5 with TRBJ2-1, with TRBD1 as a possible D gene (6 bases). The V end was cut by 5 bases, the J end by 6 bases, with 14 bases between. This CDR3 has 14 residues. Germline V gene data show CDR1 as MNHEY and CDR2 as SVGAGI. The DNA of the CDR3 is TGTGCCAGCAGTCGGACGGACAGAGGCAATGAGCAGTTCTTC. It translates to CASSRTDRGNEQFF.

Here the CDR3 DNA reads TGTGCCAGCAGCCTGATCGACAGTCAGCCCCAGCATTTT. Its protein is CASSLIDSQPQHF. The V gene is TRBV5-5, the J gene TRBJ1-5; D possibly corresponds to TRBD1 (5 bases). Per germline, CDR1 SGHKS and CDR2 YYEKEE (reference sequence). Trimming removed 4 bases from V and 6 bases from J, with 11 bases in between. The CDR3 has 13 residues.